This T cell receptor beta chain stems from a study of blood T cell repertoires in COVID-19. The V segment lost 7 bases and the J segment 4 bases; nucleotides outside the gene matches: 3. CDR3 size: 13 residues. Germline V CDR1 and CDR2: SNHLY, FYNNEI. Method: immunoSEQ multiplex PCR; TCRdb's copy keeps in-frame clones and lacks some. The sample holds 410,000 or so clones, approximately 90% seen once. The genes are TRBV2 and TRBJ2-5; 10 bases map to TRBD2. The sample comprised peripheral blood. The receptor was derived from a woman in her thirties with active or convalescent COVID-19. CDR3 in amino acids: CASIRLAGETQYF. Here the CDR3 DNA reads TGTGCCAGCATAAGACTAGCGGGAGAGACCCAGTACTTC.